This T cell receptor (beta chain) was sequenced in a study of cytomegalovirus exposure and HLA in healthy donors. Study-level points and caveats: TCR clusters originating in the first cohort tended to co-occur in the roughly 130 validation repertoires, according to a later analysis. Researchers reported that a few CMV-associated chains were confirmed in vitro as CMV antigen-specific.

It was the roughly 120-subject validation cohort, separate from the roughly 700-subject first cohort, to which the donors belonged. Assay used: immunoSEQ multiplex PCR; TCRdb lists only in-frame clones, some missing. The sample yields about 130,000 clones, about 95% seen once. This clone was found once. Its antigen is currently unknown. The sequence came from a man between 18 and 35 years old in good health and CMV-seropositive. The specimen sequenced was PBMCs.

CDR3 protein: CASSLSAVVYGYTF. The DNA of the CDR3 is TGTGCCAGCAGTTTATCGGCGGTGGTCTATGGCTACACCTTC. V gene TRBV28 combines with J gene TRBJ1-2; no clear D gene. The germline V gene has CDR1 MDHEN and CDR2 SYDVKM. CDR3 size: 14 residues. Trimming shortened V by 1 base and J by 4 bases, and 10 bases separated the two germline ends.